The clone carrying this T cell receptor (beta chain) was seen ten or more times. This entry is derived from a study of T cells in Graves' hyperthyroidism and ophthalmopathy. RNA transcripts yielded amplified TCR beta CDR3 regions. An initial round of RT-PCR targeting the TCR CDR3 relied on the HTBI primer set. A single record per CDR3 protein comes from TCRdb applying MiXCR to the multiplex PCR reads. Of nearly 250,000 distinct CDR3 sequences in the sample, 16% were seen once. The CDR3 is 13 residues long. V was trimmed by 2 bases and J by 6 bases, leaving 10 bases between them. The V gene is TRBV12-3 or TRBV12-4, the J gene TRBJ1-1; D is perhaps TRBD1 (6 bases). The sequence derives from a woman younger than 35 with Graves' ophthalmopathy. Sequenced sample: blood. The CDR3 here is CASSLRGDAEAFF. The CDR3 DNA is TGTGCCAGCAGTTTAAGGGGGGACGCTGAAGCTTTCTTT.